This T cell receptor (beta chain) was retrieved from a study of shared clonotypes between healthy human individuals. Findings of the study overall: Clonotypes shared by all four sorted-subset donors had higher generation probabilities than non-shared clonotypes.

A note on this clone: Its antigen is undetermined.

Generated by immunoSEQ multiplex PCR, the TCRdb table keeps only in-frame clones and is missing some. The sample holds hundreds of thousands of clones, roughly 95% seen once. Trimming took off 2 bases at V and 8 bases at J, with 13 bases between the two ends. CDR3 length: 14 amino acids. Germline values: CDR1 MGHRA, CDR2 YSYEKL. The gene calls are TRBV4-1 and TRBJ2-4; D is perhaps TRBD1 (6 bases). Sequencing used naive CD4+ T cells sorted from blood. Subset reported: CD45RA+ positively selected. The TCR sequence derives from a woman younger than 45 in good health. The CDR3: CASSQPRQGHIQYF. The DNA of the CDR3 is TGCGCCAGCAGCCAACCACGCCAGGGGCACATTCAGTACTTC.